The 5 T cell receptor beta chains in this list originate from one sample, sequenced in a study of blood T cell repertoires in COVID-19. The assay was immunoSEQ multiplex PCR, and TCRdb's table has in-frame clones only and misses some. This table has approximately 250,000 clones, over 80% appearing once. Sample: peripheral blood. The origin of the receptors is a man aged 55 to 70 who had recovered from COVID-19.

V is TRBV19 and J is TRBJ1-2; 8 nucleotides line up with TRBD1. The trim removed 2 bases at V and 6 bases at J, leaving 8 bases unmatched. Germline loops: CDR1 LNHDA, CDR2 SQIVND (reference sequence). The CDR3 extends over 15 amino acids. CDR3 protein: CASSILDRAANGYTF. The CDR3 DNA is TGTGCCAGTAGTATATTGGACAGGGCGGCTAATGGCTACACCTTC.

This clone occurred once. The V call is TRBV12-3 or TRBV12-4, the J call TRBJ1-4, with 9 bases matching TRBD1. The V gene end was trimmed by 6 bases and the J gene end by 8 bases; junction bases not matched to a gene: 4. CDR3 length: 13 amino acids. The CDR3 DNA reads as TGTGCCAGCAGAAGGACAGGGGAGGAAAAACTGTTTTTT. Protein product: CASRRTGEEKLFF.

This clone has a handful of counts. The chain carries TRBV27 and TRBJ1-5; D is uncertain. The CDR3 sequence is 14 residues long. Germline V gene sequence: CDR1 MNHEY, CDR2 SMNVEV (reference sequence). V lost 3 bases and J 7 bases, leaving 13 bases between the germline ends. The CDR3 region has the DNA TGTGCCAGCAGTTTTAGCGGACCTCCGCAGCCCCAGCATTTT. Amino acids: CASSFSGPPQPQHF.

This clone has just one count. CDR3 sequence (DNA): TGTGCCAGCAGCGCTGGACAGGGTGGATATGGCTACACCTTC. Its translation: CASSAGQGGYGYTF. The chain uses TRBV5-5 and TRBJ1-2; 8 bases agree with TRBD1. The junction had 7 bases not matched to a gene; V was cut back by 4 bases and J by 5 bases. Germline V gene sequence: CDR1 SGHKS, CDR2 YYEKEE (reference sequence). The CDR3 totals 14 residues.

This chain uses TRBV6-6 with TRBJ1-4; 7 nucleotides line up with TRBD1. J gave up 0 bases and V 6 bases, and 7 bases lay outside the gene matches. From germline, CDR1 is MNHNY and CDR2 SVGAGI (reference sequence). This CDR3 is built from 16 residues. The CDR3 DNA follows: TGTGCCAGCAGCTGGGGACAGCCAACAACTAATGAAAAACTGTTTTTT. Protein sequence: CASSWGQPTTNEKLFF.